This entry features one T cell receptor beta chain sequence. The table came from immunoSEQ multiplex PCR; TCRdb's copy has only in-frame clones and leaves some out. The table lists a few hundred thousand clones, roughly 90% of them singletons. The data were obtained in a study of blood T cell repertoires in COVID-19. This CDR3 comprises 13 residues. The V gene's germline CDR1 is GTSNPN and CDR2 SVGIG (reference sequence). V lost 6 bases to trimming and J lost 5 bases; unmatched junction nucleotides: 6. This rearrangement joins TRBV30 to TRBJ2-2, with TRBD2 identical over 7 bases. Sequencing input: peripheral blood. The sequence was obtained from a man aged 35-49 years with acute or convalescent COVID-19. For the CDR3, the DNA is TGTGCCTGCGCGGGAGAATTGACCGGGGAGCTGTTTTTT. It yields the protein CACAGELTGELFF.